This TCR beta chain emerged from a study of PD-L1 blockade in urothelial cancer. Study background: Prior chemotherapy ranged from 0 to 3 regimens per patient. Analyses were performed on blood at 3 weeks after treatment start (the second dose) and at 6 weeks. Whole-study results and caveats: At 3 weeks on treatment, tumor-associated clones expanded more with durable benefit.

Worth noting for this clone: Antigen unknown.

The time point is: pretreatment peripheral blood. The V segment lost 0 bases and the J segment 4 bases; nucleotides outside the gene matches: 5. This CDR3 is built from 17 residues. CDR1 SGDLS and CDR2 YYNGEE come from the germline V gene. Spiking each PCR with synthetic TCR analog templates was performed. Clones were read by immunoSEQ multiplex PCR, and TCRdb kept only the in-frame ones, dropping some. The data show tens of thousands of clones, around four fifths seen once. The input for sequencing was PBMCs, taken around atezolizumab (anti-PD-L1) treatment. The gene calls are TRBV9 and TRBJ2-2; 11 bases map to TRBD2. The origin of this receptor is a man between 65 and 85 years old with urothelial cancer. This CDR3 is CASSVGVAGGPTGELFF. CDR3 bases: TGTGCCAGCAGCGTAGGCGTAGCGGGAGGGCCCACCGGGGAGCTGTTTTTT.